A selection of T cell receptor beta chains follows, all from one sample in a study of Tregs in tolerant kidney transplant recipients. Some clones are missing from TCRdb's copy, which holds only in-frame ones; the method was immunoSEQ multiplex PCR. The table includes more than 75,000 clones, under 95% detected once. The sequencing used CD4+ T cells from blood, collected before the transplant. Every receptor here comes from a human donor who received a combined kidney and bone marrow transplant. CDR3s include the opening cysteine and the closing phenylalanine or tryptophan. A D gene is named only where the DNA matches it firmly. Rows may omit the clone size; those that give it use once, few, many or a size class.

NA	NA	TRBV5-6	TRBJ2-3	CASSPVGADTQYF	TGTGCCAGCAGCCCGGTAGGGGCAGATACGCAGTATTTT
NA	NA	TRBV6-6	TRBJ2-5	CASSYSREETQYF	TGTGCCAGCAGTTACTCGCGGGAAGAGACCCAGTACTTC
NA	NA	TRBV6-1	TRBJ1-2	CASSEGTANYGYTF	TGTGCCAGCAGTGAAGGGACAGCTAACTATGGCTACACCTTC
NA	NA	TRBV25-1	TRBJ1-3	CASRGLGNTIYF	TGTGCCAGCAGGGGGCTCGGAAACACCATATATTTT
TRBD1	NA	TRBV7-9	TRBJ2-7	CASSPRDRAYEQYF	TGTGCCAGCAGCCCCCGGGACAGGGCCTACGAGCAGTACTTC
TRBD1	NA	TRBV5-1	TRBJ2-2	CASSLFTGVGTAELFF	TGCGCCAGCAGCTTGTTTACAGGGGTTGGTACCGCGGAGCTGTTTTTT
TRBD1	NA	TRBV18	TRBJ2-2	CASSRQGADAGELFF	TGTGCCAGCTCCCGACAGGGAGCGGACGCCGGGGAGCTGTTTTTT
TRBD1	NA	TRBV30	TRBJ2-5	CAWSATGSQETQYF	TGTGCCTGGAGTGCGACAGGGTCTCAAGAGACCCAGTACTTC
TRBD2	once	TRBV28	TRBJ2-3	CASCGGVGTDTQYF	TGTGCTTCTTGTGGGGGGGTGGGCACAGATACGCAGTATTTT
TRBD2	NA	TRBV15	TRBJ2-2	CATSRSPFGGDTGELFF	TGTGCCACCAGCAGATCCCCCTTTGGGGGGGACACCGGGGAGCTGTTTTTT
TRBD1	NA	TRBV30	TRBJ1-2	CAWRTAGTGFHGYTF	TGTGCCTGGAGGACCGCCGGGACAGGGTTCCATGGCTACACCTTC
TRBD1	NA	TRBV5-4	TRBJ2-3	CASRTGTGWLDTQYF	TGTGCCAGCAGGACCGGGACAGGGTGGCTAGATACGCAGTATTTT
TRBD2	NA	TRBV27	TRBJ2-3	CASKNLLAGLKGDTQYF	TGTGCCAGCAAAAACTTACTAGCGGGGCTAAAAGGAGATACGCAGTATTTT
TRBD2	NA	TRBV6-6	TRBJ2-7	CASSYGGGLIYEQYF	TGTGCCAGCAGTTACGGGGGAGGGCTAATATACGAGCAGTACTTC
NA	NA	TRBV6-5	TRBJ1-2	CASRGVSYGYTF	TGTGCCAGCAGGGGAGTAAGCTATGGCTACACCTTC
NA	NA	TRBV28	TRBJ1-2	CASSLGRVSGYTF	TGTGCCAGCAGTTTGGGCAGGGTCAGTGGCTACACCTTC
TRBD1	NA	TRBV4-1	TRBJ1-2	CASSPLTGGGGYTF	TGCGCCAGCAGCCCCCTGACAGGGGGCGGTGGCTACACCTTC
NA	NA	TRBV25-1	TRBJ1-2	CASSDWGVNYGYTF	TGTGCCAGCAGTGATTGGGGGGTAAACTATGGCTACACCTTC
NA	NA	TRBV4-3	TRBJ2-7	CASSQDPRPSLSYEQYF	TGCGCCAGCAGCCAAGATCCCCGCCCTTCCTTATCCTACGAGCAGTACTTC
TRBD2	NA	TRBV13	TRBJ2-4	CASGGVGNIQYF	TGTGCCAGCGGGGGGGTCGGGAACATTCAGTACTTC
NA	once	TRBV15	TRBJ1-2	CATSREGARFHGYTF	TGTGCCACCAGCAGAGAGGGGGCACGGTTCCACGGCTACACCTTC
NA	NA	TRBV5-4	TRBJ2-3	CASSSHRVEADTQYF	TGTGCCAGCAGCTCGCACAGGGTCGAGGCAGATACGCAGTATTTT
NA	NA	TRBV7-9	TRBJ2-7	CASSLGMADYEQYF	TGTGCCAGCAGCTTAGGGATGGCGGACTACGAGCAGTACTTC
NA	NA	TRBV5-6	TRBJ1-5	CASSPGVDQPQHF	TGTGCCAGCAGCCCCGGGGTAGATCAGCCCCAGCATTTT
TRBD2	NA	TRBV2	TRBJ2-3	CASSLVSGNTDTQYF	TGTGCCAGCAGCCTGGTTAGCGGGAACACAGATACGCAGTATTTT
NA	NA	TRBV7-6	TRBJ2-7	CASSLVGRGTDEQYF	TGTGCCAGCAGCTTAGTGGGTAGGGGGACGGACGAGCAGTACTTC
TRBD1	NA	TRBV12-5	TRBJ2-7	CASGLTRTGTYYEQYF	TGTGCTAGTGGTTTGACCCGGACAGGGACCTACTACGAGCAGTACTTC
TRBD1	NA	TRBV5-4	TRBJ1-2	CASGDRGRFQGYTF	TGTGCCAGCGGGGACAGGGGGCGCTTCCAAGGCTACACCTTC
TRBD2	NA	TRBV6-5	TRBJ2-3	CATLKRGPDTQYF	TGTGCGACCCTGAAGCGGGGGCCAGATACGCAGTATTTT
NA	NA	TRBV4-3	TRBJ1-5	CASSQDDSRFGQPQHF	TGCGCCAGCAGCCAAGACGATTCTAGATTCGGTCAGCCCCAGCATTTT
NA	NA	TRBV7-6	TRBJ2-5	CASSLSRETQYF	TGTGCCAGCAGCTTGAGTCGGGAGACCCAGTACTTC
NA	NA	TRBV7-7	TRBJ2-1	CASSLAPGLADEQFF	TGTGCCAGCAGCTTAGCCCCGGGATTGGCGGATGAGCAGTTCTTC
TRBD1	few	TRBV6-6	TRBJ2-7	CASSYPNEGAHEQYF	TGTGCCAGCAGTTACCCTAATGAGGGGGCCCACGAGCAGTACTTC
NA	NA	TRBV5-1	TRBJ1-1	CASSLGTDTEAFF	TGCGCCAGCAGCTTGGGGACAGACACTGAAGCTTTCTTT
TRBD1	NA	TRBV29-1	TRBJ1-1	CSVRPSPSRGPQTEAFF	TGCAGCGTCCGTCCCTCTCCCTCTAGGGGGCCCCAAACTGAAGCTTTCTTT
TRBD1	NA	TRBV5-6	TRBJ1-2	CASTFAQTGAPGAGYTF	TGTGCCAGCACCTTTGCCCAAACAGGGGCCCCGGGGGCGGGCTACACCTTC
TRBD2	NA	TRBV7-8	TRBJ2-7	CASSLFPLASGLYEQYF	TGTGCCAGCAGCTTATTCCCATTGGCTAGCGGACTATACGAGCAGTACTTC